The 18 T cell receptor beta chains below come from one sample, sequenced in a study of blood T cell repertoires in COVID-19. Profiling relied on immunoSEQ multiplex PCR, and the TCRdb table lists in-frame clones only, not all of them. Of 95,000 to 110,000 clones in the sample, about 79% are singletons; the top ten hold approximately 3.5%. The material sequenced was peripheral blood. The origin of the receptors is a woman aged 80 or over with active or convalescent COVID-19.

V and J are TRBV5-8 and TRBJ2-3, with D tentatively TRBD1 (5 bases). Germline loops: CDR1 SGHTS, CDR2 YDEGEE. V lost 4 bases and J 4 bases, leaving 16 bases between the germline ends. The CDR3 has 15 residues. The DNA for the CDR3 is TGTGCCAGCAGCCGACAGTCTAAGGTCGCAGATACGCAGTATTTT. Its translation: CASSRQSKVADTQYF.

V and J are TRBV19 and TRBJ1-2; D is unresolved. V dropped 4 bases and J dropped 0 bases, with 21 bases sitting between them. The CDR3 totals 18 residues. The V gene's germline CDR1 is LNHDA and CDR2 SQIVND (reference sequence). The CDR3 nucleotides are TGTGCCAGTAGTACCTCAAGCCCAGCGTACTACTCTAACTATGGCTACACCTTC. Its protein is CASSTSSPAYYSNYGYTF.

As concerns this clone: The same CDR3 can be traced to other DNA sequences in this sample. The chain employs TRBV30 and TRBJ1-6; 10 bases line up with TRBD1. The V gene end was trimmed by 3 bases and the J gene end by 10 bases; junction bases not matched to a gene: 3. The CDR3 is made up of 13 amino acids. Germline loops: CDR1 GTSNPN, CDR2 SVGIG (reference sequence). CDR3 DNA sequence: TGTGCCTGGAGGGGACAGGGGAGATCACCCCTCCACTTT. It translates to CAWRGQGRSPLHF.

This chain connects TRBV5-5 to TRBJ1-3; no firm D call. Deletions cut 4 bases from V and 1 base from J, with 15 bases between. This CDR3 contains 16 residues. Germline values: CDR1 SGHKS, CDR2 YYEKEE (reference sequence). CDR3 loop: CASSISPGRSGNTIYF. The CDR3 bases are TGTGCCAGCAGCATCTCACCGGGAAGGTCTGGAAACACCATATATTTT.

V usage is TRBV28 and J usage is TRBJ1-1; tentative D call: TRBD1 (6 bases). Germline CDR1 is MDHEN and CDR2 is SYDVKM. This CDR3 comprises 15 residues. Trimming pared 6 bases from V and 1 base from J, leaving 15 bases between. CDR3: CASRTGSAGNTEAFF. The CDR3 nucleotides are TGTGCCAGCAGAACAGGGTCCGCCGGGAACACTGAAGCTTTCTTT.

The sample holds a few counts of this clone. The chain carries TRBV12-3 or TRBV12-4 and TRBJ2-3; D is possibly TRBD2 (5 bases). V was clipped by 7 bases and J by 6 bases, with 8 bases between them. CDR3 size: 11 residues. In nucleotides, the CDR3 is TGTGCCAGCACCCCGGGGGATACGCAGTATTTT. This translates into CASTPGDTQYF.

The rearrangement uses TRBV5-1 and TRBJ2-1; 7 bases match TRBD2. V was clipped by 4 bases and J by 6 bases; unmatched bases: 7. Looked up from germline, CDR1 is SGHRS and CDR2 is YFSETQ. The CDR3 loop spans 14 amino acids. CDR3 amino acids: CASSVSAGVNEQFF. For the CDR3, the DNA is TGCGCCAGCAGCGTTAGCGCGGGAGTCAATGAGCAGTTCTTC.

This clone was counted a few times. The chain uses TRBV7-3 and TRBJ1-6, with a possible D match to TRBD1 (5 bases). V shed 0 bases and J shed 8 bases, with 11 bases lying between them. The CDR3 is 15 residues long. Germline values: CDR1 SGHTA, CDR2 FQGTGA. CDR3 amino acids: CASSLTGQGDSPLHF. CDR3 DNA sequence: TGTGCCAGCAGCTTAACGGGGCAGGGTGATTCACCCCTCCACTTT.

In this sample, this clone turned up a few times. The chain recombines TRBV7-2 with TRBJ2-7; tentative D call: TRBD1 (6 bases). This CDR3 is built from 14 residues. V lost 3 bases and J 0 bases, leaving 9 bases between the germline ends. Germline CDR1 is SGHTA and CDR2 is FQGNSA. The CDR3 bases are TGTGCCAGCAGCTTCACAGGGATCTCCTACGAGCAGTACTTC. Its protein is CASSFTGISYEQYF.

The CDR3 sequence is CASSLTSTGGAYGYTF. The CDR3 region has the DNA TGTGCCAGCAGCCTTACCTCGACAGGGGGGGCCTATGGCTACACCTTC. The rearrangement joins TRBV5-6 to TRBJ1-2, with 9 bases identical to TRBD1. V was clipped by 4 bases and J by 4 bases; unmatched bases: 11. This CDR3 spans 16 amino acids. From germline, CDR1 is SGHDT and CDR2 YYEEEE.

CDR3 region: CASNLDSNYGYTF. The CDR3 region has the DNA TGTGCCAGCAATTTGGACAGCAACTATGGCTACACCTTC. V usage is TRBV5-4 and J usage is TRBJ1-2; D possibly corresponds to TRBD1 (6 bases). Trimming left V 6 bases short and J 2 bases short, with 11 bases between. The CDR3 spans 13 residues. In germline, CDR1 is SGHNT, CDR2 YYREEE (reference sequence).

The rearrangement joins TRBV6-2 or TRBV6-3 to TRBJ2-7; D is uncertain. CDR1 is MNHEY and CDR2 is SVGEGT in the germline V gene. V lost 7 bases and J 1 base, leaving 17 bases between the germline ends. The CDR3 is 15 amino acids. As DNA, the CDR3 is TGTGCCAGCACCTACTCGGATACAGAGTCCTACGAGCAGTACTTC. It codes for CASTYSDTESYEQYF.

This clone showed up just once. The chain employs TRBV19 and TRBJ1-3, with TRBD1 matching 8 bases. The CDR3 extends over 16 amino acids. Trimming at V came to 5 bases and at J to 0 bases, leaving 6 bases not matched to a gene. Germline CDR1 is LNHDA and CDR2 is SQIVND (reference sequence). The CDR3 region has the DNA TGTGCCAGTAGTCCCGGGACAGGTTCCTCTGGAAACACCATATATTTT. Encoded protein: CASSPGTGSSGNTIYF. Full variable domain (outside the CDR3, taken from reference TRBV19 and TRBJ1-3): DGGITQSPKYLFRKEGQNVTLSCEQNLNHDAMYWYRQDPGQGLRLIYYSQIVNDFQKGDIAEGYSVSREKKESFPLTVTSAQKNPTAFYLCASSPGTGSSGNTIYFGEGSWLTVV.

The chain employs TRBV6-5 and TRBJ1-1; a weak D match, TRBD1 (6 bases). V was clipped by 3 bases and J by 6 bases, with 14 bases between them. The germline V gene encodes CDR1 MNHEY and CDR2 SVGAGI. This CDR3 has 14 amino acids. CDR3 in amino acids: CASSYSDRSSEAFF. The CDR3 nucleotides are TGTGCCAGCAGTTATTCGGACAGATCTTCTGAAGCTTTCTTT.

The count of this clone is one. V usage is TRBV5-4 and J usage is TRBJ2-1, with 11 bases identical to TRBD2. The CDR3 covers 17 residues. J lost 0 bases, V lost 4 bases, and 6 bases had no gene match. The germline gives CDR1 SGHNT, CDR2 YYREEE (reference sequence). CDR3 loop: CASSRTSGRSSYNEQFF. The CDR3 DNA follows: TGTGCCAGCAGCCGGACTAGCGGGCGGAGCTCCTACAATGAGCAGTTCTTC. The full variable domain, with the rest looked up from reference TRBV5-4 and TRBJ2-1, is ETGVTQSPTHLIKTRGQQVTLRCSSQSGHNTVSWYQQALGQGPQFIFQYYREEENGRGNFPPRFSGLQFPNYSSELNVNALELDDSALYLCASSRTSGRSSYNEQFFGPGTRLTVL.

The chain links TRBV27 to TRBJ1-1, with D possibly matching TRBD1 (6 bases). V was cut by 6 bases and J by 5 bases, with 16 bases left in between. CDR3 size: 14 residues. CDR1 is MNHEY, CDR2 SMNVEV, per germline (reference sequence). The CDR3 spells CASSTGFVGTEAFF. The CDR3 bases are TGTGCCAGCAGCACAGGGTTCGTGGGGACTGAAGCTTTCTTT.

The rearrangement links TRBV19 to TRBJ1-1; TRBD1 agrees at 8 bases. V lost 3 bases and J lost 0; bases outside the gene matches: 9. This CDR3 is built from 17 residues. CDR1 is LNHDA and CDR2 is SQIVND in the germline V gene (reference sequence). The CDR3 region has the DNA TGTGCCAGTAGTATGTCCCGGGACAGGATCATGAACACTGAAGCTTTCTTT. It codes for CASSMSRDRIMNTEAFF. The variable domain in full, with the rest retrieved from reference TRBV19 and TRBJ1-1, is DGGITQSPKYLFRKEGQNVTLSCEQNLNHDAMYWYRQDPGQGLRLIYYSQIVNDFQKGDIAEGYSVSREKKESFPLTVTSAQKNPTAFYLCASSMSRDRIMNTEAFFGQGTRLTVV.

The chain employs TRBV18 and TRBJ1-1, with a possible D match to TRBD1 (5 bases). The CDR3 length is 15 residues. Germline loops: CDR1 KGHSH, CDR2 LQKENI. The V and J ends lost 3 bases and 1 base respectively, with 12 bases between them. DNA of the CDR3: TGTGCCAGCTCACCTCTAGGGGTTTGGAACACTGAAGCTTTCTTT. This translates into CASSPLGVWNTEAFF.